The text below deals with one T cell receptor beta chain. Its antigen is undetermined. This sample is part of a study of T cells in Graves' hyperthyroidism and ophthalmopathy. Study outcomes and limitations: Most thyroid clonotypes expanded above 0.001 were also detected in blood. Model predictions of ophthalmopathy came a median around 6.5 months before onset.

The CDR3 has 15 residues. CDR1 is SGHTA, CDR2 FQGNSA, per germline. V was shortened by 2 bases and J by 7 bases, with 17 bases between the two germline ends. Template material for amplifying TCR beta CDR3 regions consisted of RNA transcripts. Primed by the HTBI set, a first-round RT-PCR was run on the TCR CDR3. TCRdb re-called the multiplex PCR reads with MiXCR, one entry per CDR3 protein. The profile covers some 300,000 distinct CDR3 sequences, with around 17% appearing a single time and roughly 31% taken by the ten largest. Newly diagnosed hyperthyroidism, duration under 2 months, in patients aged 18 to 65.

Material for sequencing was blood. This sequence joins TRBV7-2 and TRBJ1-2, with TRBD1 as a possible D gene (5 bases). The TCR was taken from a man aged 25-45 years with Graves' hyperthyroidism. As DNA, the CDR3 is TGTGCCAGCAGCTTACAGGGTTGGGTAGGGAGTGGCTACACCTTC. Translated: CASSLQGWVGSGYTF.